The 4 T cell receptor beta chains below all came from one sample that was sequenced in a study of blood T cell repertoires in COVID-19. Profiling relied on immunoSEQ multiplex PCR, and the TCRdb table lists in-frame clones only, not all of them. Among approximately 140,000 clones listed, approximately 80% were seen once. Sequences were obtained from peripheral blood. Source of these receptors: a human donor in a cohort sampled during active COVID-19.

This clone is labeled medium-sized. This chain connects TRBV11-3 to TRBJ2-7; 7 bases are shared with TRBD2. The germline V gene has CDR1 SGHNT and CDR2 YENEEA. CDR3 length equals 15 residues. With V trimmed by 5 bases and J by 0 bases, 7 bases remained unmatched. The CDR3 DNA reads TGTGCCAGCAGCCCGGGGGGTGGGAGCTCCTACGAGCAGTACTTC. It is translated as CASSPGGGSSYEQYF.

This sequence joins TRBV9 and TRBJ1-1, with D possibly matching TRBD1 (5 bases). CDR1 is SGDLS, CDR2 YYNGEE, per germline. The CDR3 extends over 18 amino acids. V was shortened by 0 bases and J by 10 bases, with 28 bases between the two germline ends. CDR3 loop: CASSVELGQGELKAAAFF. The CDR3 nucleotides are TGTGCCAGCAGCGTAGAGTTAGGGCAGGGCGAATTAAAGGCCGCAGCTTTCTTT.

With respect to this clone: The sample carries other DNA sequences with the same CDR3. The chain has TRBV10-2 and TRBJ2-7; 8 positions match TRBD1. Germline assignment: CDR1 WSHSY and CDR2 SAAADI. J was trimmed by 4 bases and V by 8 bases; bases with no gene match: 4. The CDR3 covers 12 residues. CDR3 bases: TGCGCCAGCCGACAGGGGCCTTACGAGCAGTACTTC. As protein: CASRQGPYEQYF.

J is TRBJ2-1 and V is TRBV11-1; 7 bases are a match to TRBD1. Germline V gene data show CDR1 as SGHAT and CDR2 as FQDESV (reference sequence). This CDR3 region has 15 residues. The J segment lost 7 bases and the V segment lost 2 bases, leaving 8 bases of the junction unmatched. The DNA for the CDR3 is TGTGCCAGCAGCTTAAACGGACAGGTATTGAATGAGCAGTTCTTC. Its protein product is CASSLNGQVLNEQFF.